This T cell receptor (beta chain) is from a study of CD8+CD57+ T cells in acquired aplastic anemia (dated 2018 in TCRdb). About the full investigation: DNA extracted from sorted CD4+ and CD8+ cells had a mean of approximately 3.5 ug, with a range of roughly 0.2 to 27.4 ug. CD8+CD57+ expansion was defined as frequency above the mean frequency observed in healthy subjects.

Genomic DNA was used as template for profiling of TCR beta VDJ combinations and CDR3 sequences. An Illumina HiSeq 2000 was the platform used for TCR repertoire sequencing. The authors' pipeline ran thus. TRBV/TRBJ rearrangement plots, CDR3 size and DJ length profiles, and Simpson's diversity index were used to assess repertoires. The immunodominant clone was defined as the most abundant DNA sequence in deep sequencing data. CDR3 amino acid sequences were checked for sharing between subjects and were compared against published repertoires and the VDJdb database. TCRdb passed the public sequencing reads through fastp at Q25 and MiXCR, retaining productive beta sequences. Here each entry gathers all rows of one CDR3 protein and keeps the most common genes and DNA. What appears here as the V and J calls and clone size reflects TCRdb's work, not the paper's. The sample table lists roughly 170,000 distinct CDR3 sequences, around 50% of them with a count of one. Clones ranked in the top ten supply 10% to 15% of the sample.

This clonotype was detected only a few times. No antigen is known for it. Within one base of it there is no much larger clone, and no base qualities were kept. Flow cytometry had shown CD8+CD57+ cell expansion in the patients selected for sequencing. Every patient had severe acquired aplastic anemia, diagnosed using the International Study of Aplastic Anemia and Agranulocytosis and Camitta criteria. At the time blood was sampled, none of the patients had received any therapy. TCR repertoires of sorted CD4+ and CD8+ blood T cells from severe aplastic anemia patients and healthy subjects were deep-sequenced in the study. Patients were enrolled in the USA under clinicaltrials.gov protocols 00001620, 01623167, 00001397, 00071045, 00081523 and 00961064. Ficoll-Paque density gradient centrifugation was used to isolate peripheral blood mononuclear cells. CD4+ and CD8+ T cells were sorted by FACS or magnetic beads before DNA extraction.

The CDR3 sequence holds 15 residues, the cysteine and phenylalanine included. The entry retains the CDR3 DNA only, 45 bases that are in frame from base 1. Here V drops 4 bases and J drops 7 bases, and the junction holds 5 bases not matched to any gene. As encoded in the germline V gene, CDR1 is SGHRS while CDR2 is YFSETQ. Study-wide conclusions, independent of this receptor: Approximately 27 CD8+ CDR3 sequences were found in both patients and controls but appeared to be highly expressed in patients and within the immunodominant clones of the patients. Patients and healthy controls showed no significant difference in CD8+ Simpson's diversity (P=0.060).

The rearranged chain carries TRBV5-1 and TRBJ1-6, and 10 junctional nucleotides match TRBD1. Sequences were obtained from sorted CD4+, CD8+, or CD8+CD57+ T cells (not recorded which) from PBMCs. The clonotype was recovered from a human donor with aplastic anemia. CDR3 sequence: CASSPGTGENSPLHF. Read as DNA, the sequence is TGCGCCAGCAGCCCCGGGACAGGGGAAAATTCACCCCTCCACTTT.